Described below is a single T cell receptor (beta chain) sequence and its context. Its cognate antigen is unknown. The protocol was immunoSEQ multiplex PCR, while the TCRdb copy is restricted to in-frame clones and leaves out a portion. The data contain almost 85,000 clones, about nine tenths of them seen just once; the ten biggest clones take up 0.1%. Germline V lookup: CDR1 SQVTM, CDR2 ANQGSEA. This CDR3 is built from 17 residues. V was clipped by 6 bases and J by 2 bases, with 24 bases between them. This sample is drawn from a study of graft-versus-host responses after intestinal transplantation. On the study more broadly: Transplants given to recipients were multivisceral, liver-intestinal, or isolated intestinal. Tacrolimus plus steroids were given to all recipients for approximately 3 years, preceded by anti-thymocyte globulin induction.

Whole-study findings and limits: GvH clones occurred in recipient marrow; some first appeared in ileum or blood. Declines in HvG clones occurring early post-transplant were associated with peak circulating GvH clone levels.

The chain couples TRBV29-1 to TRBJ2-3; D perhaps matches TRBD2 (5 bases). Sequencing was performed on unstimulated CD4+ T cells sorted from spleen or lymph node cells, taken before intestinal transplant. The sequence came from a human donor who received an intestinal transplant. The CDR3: CSVLREHRGVYTDTQYF. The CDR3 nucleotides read TGCAGCGTGCTCCGCGAGCACCGGGGTGTCTACACAGATACGCAGTATTTT.